The 18 T cell receptor beta chains below all came from one sample that was sequenced in a study of CD8+ T cells in alopecia areata. In each case, RNA was isolated and then reverse transcribed into cDNA as the sequencing template. TCRdb's table, derived via immunoSEQ multiplex PCR, lists solely in-frame clones and lacks some. The sample includes some 200,000 clones, over 45% of them seen just once. The treatment was: oral pan-JAK inhibitor, 5-10 mg twice daily. Sequencing was performed on CD4+ T cells sorted from blood, taken at week 24, from a patient treated with tofacitinib. These receptors all come from a human donor with alopecia areata.

This clone was seen more than once but under ten times. The J gene is TRBJ1-5, the V gene TRBV19, with TRBD1 matching 9 bases. The V gene end was trimmed by 6 bases and the J gene end by 2 bases; junction bases not matched to a gene: 8. The V gene's germline CDR1 is LNHDA and CDR2 SQIVND (reference sequence). There are 16 residues in the CDR3. The DNA for the CDR3 is TGTGCCAGTAGCAGTACAGGGGGCCTGGGCAATCAGCCCCAGCATTTT. Its translation: CASSSTGGLGNQPQHF.

This chain connects TRBV11-2 to TRBJ2-1; a weak D match, TRBD2 (5 bases). Germline CDR1 SGHAT, CDR2 FQNNGV. V lost 0 bases, J lost 10 bases, and 13 bases lay in between. The CDR3 spans 14 residues. CDR3 residues: CASSLESAGGEQFF. The CDR3 coding sequence is TGTGCCAGCAGCTTAGAGTCAGCTGGCGGGGAGCAGTTCTTC.

The chain has TRBV7-2 and TRBJ2-7; TRBD2 might be the D (6 bases). The CDR3 runs to 13 residues. Germline CDR1 SGHTA, CDR2 FQGNSA. V was clipped by 5 bases and J by 2 bases, with 10 bases between them. The CDR3 reads CASSGREAYEQYF. Written as DNA, the CDR3 is TGTGCCAGCAGCGGGCGGGAAGCCTACGAGCAGTACTTC.

This clone has more than one count but fewer than ten. V usage is TRBV27 and J usage is TRBJ2-2, with D uncertain. The CDR3 covers 13 residues. Deletions cut 5 bases from V and 5 bases from J, with 9 bases between. Germline V gives CDR1 MNHEY, CDR2 SMNVEV (reference sequence). CDR3 sequence (DNA): TGTGCCAGCAGTCGGTCCTTAACCGGGGAGCTGTTTTTT. Amino acid sequence: CASSRSLTGELFF.

Only a few counts were recorded for this clone. J is TRBJ2-4 and V is TRBV5-1; 8 bases line up with TRBD1. CDR1 and CDR2 from the germline V gene are SGHRS and YFSETQ. The CDR3 contains 16 residues. V was pared by 4 bases and J by 7 bases, with 13 bases of the junction left unmatched. The CDR3 loop reads CASSGRAGGVENIQYF. The CDR3 bases are TGCGCCAGCAGCGGTAGGGCAGGGGGCGTTGAGAACATTCAGTACTTC. Together with reference TRBV5-1 and TRBJ2-4, the CDR3 gives the full variable domain: KAGVTQTPRYLIKTRGQQVTLSCSPISGHRSVSWYQQTPGQGLQFLFEYFSETQRNKGNFPGRFSGRQFSNSRSEMNVSTLELGDSALYLCASSGRAGGVENIQYFGAGTRLSVL.

The rearrangement uses TRBV29-1 and TRBJ2-7; the D gene could be TRBD1 or TRBD2 (5 bases each). The V and J ends lost 6 bases and 6 bases respectively, with 21 bases between them. The CDR3 extends over 14 amino acids. Per germline, CDR1 SQVTM and CDR2 ANQGSEA. CDR3 amino acids: CSVLRGAGSGEQYF. The CDR3 DNA follows: TGCAGCGTCCTTCGGGGCGCAGGATCGGGCGAGCAGTACTTC.

This clone turned up a few times. The genes are TRBV2 and TRBJ2-7, with 8 bases matching TRBD1. Germline loops: CDR1 SNHLY, CDR2 FYNNEI. V gave up 6 bases and J gave up 6 bases; unmatched junction bases: 7. The CDR3 is 13 residues long. For the CDR3, the DNA is TGTGCCAGCAGAGTAGACAGGGGAAGCGAGCAGTACTTC. This codes for CASRVDRGSEQYF. The full variable domain, completed using reference TRBV2 and TRBJ2-7, is EPEVTQTPSHQVTQMGQEVILRCVPISNHLYFYWYRQILGQKVEFLVSFYNNEISEKSEIFDDQFSVERPDGSNFTLKIRSTKLEDSAMYFCASRVDRGSEQYFGPGTRLTVT.

The gene calls are TRBV2 and TRBJ2-7; D is perhaps TRBD1 (5 bases). The CDR3 contains 13 residues. Trimming left V 1 base short and J 4 bases short, with 8 bases between. The germline gives CDR1 SNHLY, CDR2 FYNNEI. CDR3 sequence (DNA): TGTGCCAGCAGTGAAGGACAGATATACGAGCAGTACTTC. Translation gives CASSEGQIYEQYF.

This sequence joins TRBV2 and TRBJ2-1; no clear D. This CDR3 is 12 amino acids long. Trimming took 6 bases from V and 8 from J, leaving 11 bases between them. CDR1 and CDR2 (germline): SNHLY, FYNNEI. CDR3 DNA: TGTGCCAGCAGAACCGAGAAGGATGAGCAGTTCTTC. It yields the protein CASRTEKDEQFF.

The chain recombines TRBV29-1 with TRBJ2-3; TRBD1 matches 11 bases. The length of the CDR3 is 14 residues. With V trimmed by 6 bases and J by 4 bases, 6 bases remained unmatched. The germline V gene encodes CDR1 SQVTM and CDR2 ANQGSEA. The CDR3 region has the DNA TGCAGCGTCGATGGGACAGGGGGTGCAGATACGCAGTATTTT. It specifies CSVDGTGGADTQYF.

This clone was seen once. This sequence joins TRBV5-4 and TRBJ2-5; TRBD2 matches 10 bases. The junction had 8 bases not matched to a gene; V was cut back by 4 bases and J by 2 bases. The CDR3 sequence is 16 residues long. Germline CDR1 reads SGHNT; CDR2 reads YYREEE (reference sequence). This CDR3 is CASSRGLAVEQETQYF. In nucleotides, the CDR3 is TGTGCCAGCAGCCGCGGACTAGCGGTTGAGCAAGAGACCCAGTACTTC.

The rearrangement uses TRBV4-1 and TRBJ1-2, with D tentatively TRBD1 (6 bases). This CDR3 is 18 amino acids long. Trimming took 2 bases from V and 2 from J, leaving 21 bases between them. The V gene's germline CDR1 is MGHRA and CDR2 YSYEKL. CDR3 in DNA: TGCGCCAGCAGCCAACTCATTGGTGGTAACAGGGCGAACTATGGCTACACCTTC. Its translation is CASSQLIGGNRANYGYTF.

The V and J genes are TRBV5-1 and TRBJ2-7, with D possibly TRBD1 on 5 matching bases. With 0 bases removed from V and 2 bases from J, the gap between germline ends came to 12 bases. Germline CDR1 SGHRS, CDR2 YFSETQ. This CDR3 contains 15 residues. The CDR3 nucleotides are TGCGCCAGCAGCTTGGCTAGGGGCCTCGCCTACGAGCAGTACTTC. Amino acids: CASSLARGLAYEQYF.

This clone has more than one count but fewer than ten. This sequence joins TRBV28 and TRBJ2-1; D is unresolved. The CDR3 totals 16 residues. Deletions cut 4 bases from V and 7 bases from J, with 20 bases between. Germline V gene lookup returns CDR1 MDHEN and CDR2 SYDVKM. The CDR3 nucleotides read TGTGCCAGCAGTTGGGGTCTCGGTGGGATCGGTAATGAGCAGTTCTTC. Residues: CASSWGLGGIGNEQFF.

V usage is TRBV29-1 and J usage is TRBJ2-6, with D perhaps matching TRBD2 (7 bases). The CDR3 contains 16 residues. V lost 7 bases and J 3 bases, leaving 19 bases between the germline ends. Germline lookup yields CDR1 SQVTM and CDR2 ANQGSEA. CDR3 sequence: CSGTIGGGFGANVLTF. CDR3 sequence (DNA): TGCAGCGGTACCATTGGCGGGGGCTTTGGGGCCAACGTCCTGACTTTC.

There are a few counts of this clone. The chain joins TRBV11-2 to TRBJ2-1; 13 bases align to TRBD2. The trim removed 2 bases at V and 7 bases at J, leaving 2 bases unmatched. The germline CDR1 and CDR2 sequences are SGHAT and FQNNGV. The CDR3 is made up of 15 amino acids. CDR3 in amino acids: CASSLTSGGANEQFF. The CDR3 nucleotides are TGTGCCAGCAGCTTAACTAGCGGGGGGGCGAATGAGCAGTTCTTC.

This clone was observed a handful of times. This sequence joins TRBV29-1 and TRBJ2-5; 9 nucleotides align to TRBD1. V gave up 6 bases and J gave up 1 base; unmatched junction bases: 12. The V gene's germline CDR1 is SQVTM and CDR2 ANQGSEA. The length of the CDR3 is 16 residues. DNA for the CDR3: TGCAGCGTCGAACCGGGACAGGGAAGGGGCCAAGAGACCCAGTACTTC. Its protein is CSVEPGQGRGQETQYF.

The rearrangement links TRBV4-2 to TRBJ1-1; 8 bases align to TRBD1. Germline loops: CDR1 LGHNA, CDR2 YNFKEQ. This CDR3 has 17 amino acids. V was pared by 4 bases and J by 2 bases, with 12 bases of the junction left unmatched. The CDR3 loop is CASSPYTQGAGNTEAFF. In nucleotides, the CDR3 is TGTGCCAGCAGCCCATATACCCAGGGGGCTGGTAACACTGAAGCTTTCTTT.